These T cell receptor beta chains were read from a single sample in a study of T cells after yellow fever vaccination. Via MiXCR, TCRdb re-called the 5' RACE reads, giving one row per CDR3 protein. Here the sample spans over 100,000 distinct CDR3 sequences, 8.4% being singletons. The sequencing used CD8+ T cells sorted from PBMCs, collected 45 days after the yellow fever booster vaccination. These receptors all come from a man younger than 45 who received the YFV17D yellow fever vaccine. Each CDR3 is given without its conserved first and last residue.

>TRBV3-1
ASSLQGRVNIQY
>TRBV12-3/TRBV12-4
ASSLALYGYT
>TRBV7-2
ASMGLDEQF
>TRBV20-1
SAGARGRGNEQF
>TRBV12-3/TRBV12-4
ASSVGGKEQY
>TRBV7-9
ASSLGVGATDTQY
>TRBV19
ASTGWGLTIQY
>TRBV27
ASSLGDHTQY
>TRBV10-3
AISEEPAGQVFSYEQY
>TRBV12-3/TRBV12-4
ASSFQGQGAAQPQH
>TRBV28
ASSLPSGRADGELF
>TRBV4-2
ASSQEATGGQPQH
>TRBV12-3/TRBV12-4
ASSTDRGLYGYT
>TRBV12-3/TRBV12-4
ASSPERYEQF
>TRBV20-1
SARGQGRGNEQF
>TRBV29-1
SVEFSQGYNEQF
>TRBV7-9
ASSSLNRKDEKLF
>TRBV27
ASSVAYNSPLH
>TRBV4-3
ASSPGTGASEQF
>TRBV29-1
SVYGGGDTQY
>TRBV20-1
SARDFRLAGEHYEQY
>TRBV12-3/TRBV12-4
ASSSRVGTTGELF
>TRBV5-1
ASSPGLAGGHNEQF
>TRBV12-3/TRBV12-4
ASSFVPSVLSQETQY
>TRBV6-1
ASSTQEYSYNEQF
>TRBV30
AWSVRSFSYNEQF
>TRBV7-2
ASGSWDEAF
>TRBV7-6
ASSPPGDRRQY
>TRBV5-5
ASSYGTQRGELF
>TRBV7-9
ASSPASDPYEQY
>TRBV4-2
ASSQDRVGELLPEAF
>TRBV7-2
ASSFMSGPDTQY
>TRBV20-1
SATALGETQY
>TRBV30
AWRGDGNEKLF
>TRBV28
ASSFVGTEQF
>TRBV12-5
ASGDLAGVNEQF
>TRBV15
ATSRTDLLAKNIQY
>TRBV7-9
ASTLGKETQY
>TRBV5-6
ASSFFGEGEWQPQH
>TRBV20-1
SARDLQGSYEQY
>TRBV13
ASSAQITRGSTDTQY
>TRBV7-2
ASSLASGAYEQY
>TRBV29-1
STGTSGNSHEQY
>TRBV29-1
SVGSKGTNEKLF
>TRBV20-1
SARDASGSML
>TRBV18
ASSTEGPNEQF